The next 8 T cell receptor beta chains were all read from a single sample in a study of cytomegalovirus exposure and HLA in healthy donors. PCR was performed using 60 Vbeta and 13 Jbeta primers. TCRdb's copy holds only in-frame clones and misses some; the assay was immunoSEQ multiplex PCR. This sample carries 150,000 to 200,000 clones, 87% of them seen once, and the ten largest clones take around 1%. Source material: PBMCs. These receptors all come from a boy aged 2-9 years in good health and CMV-seronegative.

The rearrangement uses TRBV28 and TRBJ2-4; tentatively, D is TRBD2 (5 bases). CDR3 length equals 14 residues. Per the germline V gene, CDR1 is MDHEN and CDR2 is SYDVKM. Trimming removed 5 bases at V and 8 bases at J, with 16 bases between. CDR3 DNA: TGTGCCAGCAGTAACGGAGGCGATACGGACATTCAGTACTTC. This translates into CASSNGGDTDIQYF.

This clone was picked up a small number of times. The V and J genes are TRBV5-1 and TRBJ2-7; D may be TRBD2 (5 bases). CDR3 length: 14 residues. V lost 0 bases and J lost 5, with 12 bases in between. Germline loops: CDR1 SGHRS, CDR2 YFSETQ. This chain's CDR3 is CASSLGGSEHEQYF. The CDR3 nucleotides read TGCGCCAGCAGCTTGGGCGGGTCGGAACACGAGCAGTACTTC.

The V and J genes are TRBV28 and TRBJ1-5; no firm D call. V lost 2 bases and J lost 7, with 6 bases in between. CDR1 is MDHEN and CDR2 is SYDVKM in the germline V gene. The CDR3 has 12 amino acids. CDR3: CASSLLLQPQHF. The CDR3 nucleotides are TGTGCCAGCAGTTTACTATTACAGCCCCAGCATTTT. Full variable domain (rest looked up from reference TRBV28 and TRBJ1-5): DVKVTQSSRYLVKRTGEKVFLECVQDMDHENMFWYRQDPGLGLRLIYFSYDVKMKEKGDIPEGYSVSREKKERFSLILESASTNQTSMYLCASSLLLQPQHFGDGTRLSIL.

The J gene is TRBJ1-1, the V gene TRBV28; D is ambiguous. Germline V CDR1 and CDR2: MDHEN, SYDVKM. With 5 bases removed from V and 0 bases from J, the gap between germline ends came to 13 bases. CDR3 length: 15 residues. The CDR3 DNA reads as TGTGCCAGCAGTGAGGGCGGAGTCATGAACACTGAAGCTTTCTTT. This codes for CASSEGGVMNTEAFF.

The rearrangement links TRBV27 to TRBJ2-7; 7 positions match TRBD1. The germline gives CDR1 MNHEY, CDR2 SMNVEV (reference sequence). Trimming took 3 bases from V and 3 from J; bases not matched to a gene: 14. This CDR3 contains 17 residues. The CDR3 is CASSFLIPGQRNYEQYF. The CDR3 nucleotides read TGTGCCAGCAGTTTTTTGATCCCGGGACAGCGGAACTACGAGCAGTACTTC.

CDR3 sequence reads: CASSVGTRPDTQYF. The CDR3, as DNA: TGTGCCAGCAGCGTAGGGACTAGACCAGATACGCAGTATTTT. The gene calls are TRBV9 and TRBJ2-3; TRBD2 agrees at 7 bases. This CDR3 region has 14 residues. Germline V gene lookup returns CDR1 SGDLS and CDR2 YYNGEE. V shed 0 bases and J 4 bases; nucleotides not matched to a gene: 2.

This clone has only one observation. The V and J genes are TRBV5-5 and TRBJ2-7; tentative D call: TRBD1 (5 bases). Germline V lookup: CDR1 SGHKS, CDR2 YYEKEE (reference sequence). The CDR3 is made up of 13 amino acids. V was clipped by 2 bases and J by 6 bases, with 12 bases between them. CDR3 nucleotides: TGTGCCAGCAGCTTATACTCAGGGCGCGAGCAGTACTTC. This gives the protein CASSLYSGREQYF.

CDR3 sequence (DNA): TGTGCCAGCAGCGAGACGCCGACATGGGATAATTCACCCCTCCACTTT. Translation: CASSETPTWDNSPLHF. This chain uses TRBV6-4 with TRBJ1-6, with D uncertain. The V gene lost 6 bases and the J gene lost 5 bases, with 17 bases spanning the gap. There are 16 residues in the CDR3. Germline-derived CDR1 and CDR2 are MRHNA and SNTAGT.